This TCR beta chain was retrieved from a study of molecular identifiers for immune sequencing clone quantification. For naive CD8 T cells, sorting used the CD8+CD4-CCR7+CD45RA+ phenotype. To note about this clonotype: This could be a read error, since a much larger clone is one nucleotide away.

Preparation of the bulk TCR libraries relied on previously described methods and listed TCR primers. TCRdb itself ran the PCR reads through MiXCR, one entry per CDR3 protein. The table has about 640,000 distinct CDR3 sequences, 15% to 20% seen once. This CDR3 has 15 residues. The V gene's germline CDR1 is MNHEY and CDR2 SMNVEV (reference sequence). The chain uses TRBV27 and TRBJ2-3; TRBD1 matches 8 bases. The receptor's source is a human donor in good health. Some libraries in this study had Jurkat cell RNA spiked in. The specimen was naive CD8+ T cells from blood, with Jurkat cell RNA spiked in. The subset is: FACS-sorted CD8+CD4-CCR7+CD45RA+ naive T cells. For the CDR3, the DNA is TGTGCCAGCAGTCCCCGCGTACAGGGGACAGGTACGCAGTATTTT. Amino acid sequence: CASSPRVQGTGTQYF.